These 2 T cell receptor beta chains were sequenced from one sample in a study of blood T cell repertoires in COVID-19. The assay was immunoSEQ multiplex PCR, and TCRdb's table has in-frame clones only and misses some. This sample has 250,000 to 300,000 clones, with approximately 91% found just once. The sequencing input was PBMCs or T cells enriched from blood (not recorded which). The origin of the receptors is a woman in her forties who had recovered from COVID-19.

The rearrangement links TRBV7-2 to TRBJ1-5; TRBD1 might be the D (5 bases). CDR1 and CDR2 from the germline V gene are SGHTA and FQGNSA. This CDR3 contains 13 residues. Deletions cut 4 bases from V and 6 bases from J, with 10 bases between. Here the CDR3 reads CASSSLGGQPQHF. In DNA form, the CDR3 reads TGTGCCAGCAGCTCCCTCGGGGGTCAGCCCCAGCATTTT.

This clone has a single count. This chain uses TRBV7-3 with TRBJ2-5; the D gene is possibly TRBD1 (6 bases). Germline values: CDR1 SGHTA, CDR2 FQGTGA. The germline V and J ends were trimmed by 1 base and 3 bases, with 9 bases remaining between them. CDR3 length: 14 residues. The CDR3, as DNA: TGTGCCAGCAGCTTAATGGCAGGGGAAGAGACCCAGTACTTC. Translation gives CASSLMAGEETQYF.